A selection of T cell receptor beta chains follows, all from one sample in a study of CXCR3-negative and CXCR3-positive naive CD8 T cells. TCRdb derives one entry per CDR3 protein from the 5' RACE reads, leaving out DNA. This specimen shows about 63,000 distinct CDR3 sequences; the ten leading clones hold about 4.9%. The sample taken for sequencing was naive CXCR3+ CD8+ T cells from blood. The source of these receptors is a human donor in good health. Some clones in this sample may be carry-over from other donors' samples. Each CDR3 is given with its conserved first and last residue. A clone size is listed for some rows: how often the clone was seen (once, few, many), or a class if it is expanded.

V,J,size,CDR3
TRBV20-1,TRBJ2-5,NA,CSARGGWPQETQYF
TRBV7-3,TRBJ2-5,NA,CASSFSGREQETQYF
TRBV7-9,TRBJ2-6,NA,CAGAPTIGPRANVLTF
TRBV30,TRBJ2-1,NA,CAWSAPRPTQWEQFF
TRBV29-1,TRBJ2-7,NA,CSVGGEANTYEQYF
TRBV27,TRBJ2-1,NA,CASTWSPSYNEQFF
TRBV6-1,TRBJ2-5,NA,CASSDAPQETQYF
TRBV30,TRBJ2-7,NA,CAWNLNGGHEQYF
TRBV7-3,TRBJ2-7,NA,CASSDAGQGAEQYF
TRBV29-1,TRBJ2-5,NA,CSVESSEGGGYLETQYF
TRBV7-2,TRBJ2-2,NA,CASSYHSTGELFF
TRBV7-9,TRBJ1-2,NA,CASTGTGDFGYTF
TRBV27,TRBJ2-1,NA,CASSSSGGGVYNEQFF
TRBV10-3,TRBJ2-7,NA,CAISESPTGSEQYF
TRBV29-1,TRBJ2-7,NA,CSVRDSSYEQYF
TRBV29-1,TRBJ2-2,NA,CSVEGGGIPGELFF
TRBV18,TRBJ1-5,NA,CASSPAEETSNSNQPQHF
TRBV30,TRBJ1-2,NA,CAWIGTDYGYTF
TRBV15,TRBJ1-4,NA,CATSRDREVTNEKLFF
TRBV11-2,TRBJ2-2,NA,CASSLYMGTANTGELFF
TRBV19,TRBJ1-5,NA,CASSIEGDSLDQPQHF
TRBV18,TRBJ2-1,NA,CASSPPISQGLDEQFF
TRBV5-4,TRBJ2-1,NA,CASSFSGGAGNEQFF
TRBV12-3/TRBV12-4,TRBJ2-2,NA,CASGDGVNTGELFF
TRBV2,TRBJ2-7,NA,CAIHLGTSNEQYF
TRBV20-1,TRBJ2-3,NA,CSADGTGAWGDTQYF
TRBV15,TRBJ2-2,NA,CATSRPQPGQSTGELFF
TRBV7-6,TRBJ2-1,NA,CASSLAHRTSQPNEQFF
TRBV28,TRBJ2-7,NA,CASSFELSSTYEQYF
TRBV7-8,TRBJ2-7,NA,CASSSDSTGYEQYF
TRBV19,TRBJ1-1,NA,CASSIAQGMNTEAFF
TRBV20-1,TRBJ2-7,NA,CSARSGQGYEQYF
TRBV5-1,TRBJ1-2,NA,CASRDNYGYTF
TRBV6-2/TRBV6-3,TRBJ2-1,NA,CASSLAHVYNDGQFF
TRBV30,TRBJ2-5,NA,CAWFGGSLETQYF
TRBV7-2,TRBJ2-5,NA,CASSFSMSRETQYF
TRBV29-1,TRBJ2-7,NA,CSVEAGQTYEQYF
TRBV14,TRBJ2-1,NA,CASSQAAGYNEQFF
TRBV15,TRBJ2-7,medium-sized,CATSPGITYEQYF
TRBV28,TRBJ2-2,NA,CASTLTGAGELFF
TRBV10-2,TRBJ1-1,NA,CASSESGPEIGSNTEAFF
TRBV20-1,TRBJ2-1,NA,CSARDSGLGDYNEQFF
TRBV28,TRBJ2-3,NA,CASSFFRDLTDTQYF
TRBV7-9,TRBJ2-7,NA,CASSSDRDRAYEQYF